This T cell receptor beta chain emerged from a study of blood T cell repertoires in COVID-19. Study-level information: Whether acute or convalescent, the COVID-19 samples came from the United States, Italy and Spain. PBMCs, B-cell-depleted T cells, or T cells provided the cDNA or gDNA that made up the material.

Original methodology: Nucleated cell number was recorded as an estimate derived from reference gene primer amplification. Repertoires were generated with immunoSEQ multiplex PCR, while TCRdb's copy carries only in-frame clones and drops some. D and trimming were read from the DNA, whereas the V and J calls and clone size are those reported in that table. The sample shows tens of thousands of clones, 80% to 90% of them seen only once. V lost 0 bases to trimming and J lost 10 bases; unmatched junction nucleotides: 8. From germline, CDR1 is GTSNPN and CDR2 SVGIG (reference sequence). There are 15 residues in the CDR3.

The clonotype originates from a woman older than 75 with active or convalescent COVID-19. V gene TRBV30 combines with J gene TRBJ1-6, with 8 bases matching TRBD1. The specimen was peripheral blood. CDR3 sequence reads: CAWSVPDRVRSPLHF. The CDR3 nucleotides are TGTGCCTGGAGTGTTCCGGACAGGGTTAGGTCACCCCTCCACTTT.